Listed below are T cell receptor beta chains from one sample, sequenced in a study of T cells in Graves' hyperthyroidism and ophthalmopathy. Each CDR3 protein gets one entry after TCRdb re-called the multiplex PCR reads with MiXCR. Among 600,000 or so distinct CDR3 sequences, 12% to 15% were seen once, and the ten largest hold 7% to 9%. The specimen was blood. These receptors were taken from a woman aged 18-35 years with Graves' ophthalmopathy. Each CDR3 is given with its conserved first and last residue. A D gene is named only where the DNA matches it firmly. Some rows have no size entry. The others give once, few or many, or a class for an expanded clone.

15	NA	TRBV6-1	few	TRBJ2-3	CASSQEQGGTDTQYF	TGTGCCAGCAGCCAAGAACAGGGAGGCACAGATACGCAGTATTTT
19	TRBD1	TRBV5-1	few	TRBJ1-2	CASSLAAGARDRGLQGYTF	TGCGCCAGCAGCTTGGCGGCGGGGGCCCGGGACAGGGGACTTCAAGGCTACACCTTC
15	NA	TRBV20-1	NA	TRBJ2-7	CSAPVYRGANNEQYF	TGCAGTGCTCCCGTGTATCGAGGGGCGAATAACGAGCAGTACTTC
16	TRBD1	TRBV9	NA	TRBJ2-1	CASSAEGGTGRNEQFF	TGTGCCAGCAGCGCCGAGGGCGGGACAGGGCGCAATGAGCAGTTCTTC
13	NA	TRBV7-9	many	TRBJ2-1	CASSLEVNNEQFF	TGTGCCAGCAGCTTAGAGGTGAACAATGAGCAGTTCTTC
14	NA	TRBV7-9	few	TRBJ1-2	CASSRVVGNYGYTF	TGTGCCAGCAGCCGCGTTGTTGGAAACTATGGCTACACCTTC
16	TRBD2	TRBV9	NA	TRBJ2-3	CASSVLAGAGTDTQYF	TGTGCCAGCAGCGTCTTAGCGGGGGCGGGCACAGATACGCAGTATTTT
16	NA	TRBV20-1	few	TRBJ2-2	CSASNPGAASTGELFF	TGCAGTGCTAGTAATCCGGGAGCGGCGAGCACCGGGGAGCTGTTTTTT
15	TRBD1	TRBV28	NA	TRBJ2-5	CASSLWTGLQETQYF	TGTGCCAGCAGTTTATGGACAGGGCTTCAAGAGACCCAGTACTTC
13	NA	TRBV7-8	few	TRBJ1-5	CASSIDWNQPQHF	TGTGCCAGCAGCATCGACTGGAATCAGCCCCAGCATTTT
15	TRBD1	TRBV7-9	few	TRBJ1-4	CASSPGTGEEEKLFF	TGTGCCAGCAGCCCGGGGACAGGGGAGGAGGAAAAACTGTTTTTT
16	NA	TRBV11-1	many	TRBJ2-1	CASSPPSRSSYNEQFF	TGTGCCAGCAGCCCCCCCTCCCGCAGCTCCTACAATGAGCAGTTCTTC
12	NA	TRBV11-2	many	TRBJ1-3	CASSFERNTIYF	TGTGCCAGCAGCTTCGAAAGAAACACCATATATTTT
14	TRBD1	TRBV2	many	TRBJ1-4	CASRLDRDYEKLFF	TGTGCCAGCCGCCTGGACAGGGATTACGAAAAACTGTTTTTT
16	NA	TRBV6-2/TRBV6-3	many	TRBJ2-1	CASSYPRQRVYGEQFF	TGTGCCAGCAGTTACCCCCGACAGAGGGTTTATGGTGAGCAGTTCTTC
15	NA	TRBV6-1	few	TRBJ2-7	CASTSGAGSSYEQYF	TGTGCCAGCACTTCAGGGGCAGGGAGCTCCTACGAGCAGTACTTC
17	TRBD1	TRBV5-5	many	TRBJ1-2	CASSYRQGVGSLYGYTF	TGTGCCAGCAGCTACCGACAGGGGGTCGGCTCGCTCTATGGCTACACCTTC
17	NA	TRBV6-2/TRBV6-3	NA	TRBJ2-4	CASSSSILVRAKNIQYF	TGTGCCAGCAGTTCCTCCATTCTCGTTAGAGCCAAAAACATTCAGTACTTC
13	NA	TRBV29-1	NA	TRBJ2-3	CSVERASTDTQYF	TGCAGCGTTGAAAGGGCTAGCACAGATACGCAGTATTTT
13	TRBD2	TRBV7-7	few	TRBJ2-1	CASKGLADNEQFF	TGTGCCTCGAAGGGACTAGCAGACAATGAGCAGTTCTTC
16	TRBD2	TRBV7-2	many	TRBJ2-3	CASSRTSGRATDTQYF	TGTGCCAGCAGTCGGACTAGCGGGAGGGCTACAGATACGCAGTATTTT
15	TRBD2	TRBV15	many	TRBJ2-7	CATSTDTSGSYEQYF	TGTGCCACCAGCACCGATACTAGCGGATCCTACGAGCAGTACTTC
13	NA	TRBV3-1	few	TRBJ2-3	CASSRGGEDTQYF	TGTGCCAGCAGCCGAGGGGGAGAGGATACGCAGTATTTT
14	NA	TRBV9	NA	TRBJ2-7	CASSVSGIDYEQYF	TGTGCCAGCAGCGTTTCGGGGATCGACTACGAGCAGTACTTC
15	NA	TRBV6-5	many	TRBJ1-1	CASSYSDESGAEAFF	TGTGCCAGCAGTTACTCGGACGAATCAGGGGCTGAAGCTTTCTTT
15	TRBD2	TRBV12-3/TRBV12-4	many	TRBJ2-7	CASTSTSGSIDEQYF	TGTGCCAGCACCTCAACCAGCGGGAGTATAGACGAGCAGTACTTC
13	NA	TRBV11-2	many	TRBJ2-7	CASTVDRFYEQYF	TGTGCCAGCACCGTGGACAGATTCTACGAGCAGTACTTC
14	TRBD1	TRBV11-2	many	TRBJ1-2	CASSHRDRIYGYTF	TGTGCCAGCAGCCACCGGGACAGGATCTATGGCTACACCTTC
15	NA	TRBV6-1	few	TRBJ2-1	CASSDPRVGYNEQFF	TGTGCCAGCAGTGATCCCCGGGTGGGCTACAATGAGCAGTTCTTC